The text below deals with one T cell receptor beta chain. Trimming shortened V by 2 bases and J by 5 bases, and 12 bases separated the two germline ends. Germline lookup yields CDR1 KGHSH and CDR2 LQKENI. The CDR3 covers 15 residues. The data originate from a study of beta chain features in type 1 diabetes. Every donor provided one heparinised blood draw, which averaged roughly 120 mL. The whole isolated RNA underwent reverse transcription, so sequencing captured expressed TCRB transcripts. The assay was immunoSEQ multiplex PCR, and TCRdb's table has in-frame clones only and misses some. The table records 110,000 to 150,000 clones, less than 9% of them present only once.

The V and J genes are TRBV18 and TRBJ2-2; a possible D gene is TRBD2 (6 bases). The sequencing input was central memory CD4+ T cells from blood. This TCR derives from a woman aged 25-40 years in good health. The CDR3: CASSPSGDRTGELFF. DNA for the CDR3: TGTGCCAGCTCACCATCGGGGGACCGGACCGGGGAGCTGTTTTTT.